This T cell receptor (beta chain) was retrieved from a study of T cell changes during pregnancy in multiple sclerosis. Between the trimmed V and J ends, which lost 9 bases and 4 bases, there was a span of 19 bases. The CDR3 sequence is 14 residues long. Germline V gives CDR1 MNHEY, CDR2 SMNVEV (reference sequence). Assay used: immunoSEQ multiplex PCR; TCRdb lists only in-frame clones, some missing. The sample yields about 80,000 clones, about 90% seen once. The V call is TRBV27, the J call TRBJ2-7; D is perhaps TRBD1 (7 bases). The sequencing used peripheral blood, collected before pregnancy. The clonotype originates from a female donor with multiple sclerosis, enrolled in a pregnancy study. This CDR3 reads CASKEGDSPYEQYF. The CDR3 DNA reads TGTGCCAGTAAGGAGGGGGACAGCCCTTACGAGCAGTACTTC.